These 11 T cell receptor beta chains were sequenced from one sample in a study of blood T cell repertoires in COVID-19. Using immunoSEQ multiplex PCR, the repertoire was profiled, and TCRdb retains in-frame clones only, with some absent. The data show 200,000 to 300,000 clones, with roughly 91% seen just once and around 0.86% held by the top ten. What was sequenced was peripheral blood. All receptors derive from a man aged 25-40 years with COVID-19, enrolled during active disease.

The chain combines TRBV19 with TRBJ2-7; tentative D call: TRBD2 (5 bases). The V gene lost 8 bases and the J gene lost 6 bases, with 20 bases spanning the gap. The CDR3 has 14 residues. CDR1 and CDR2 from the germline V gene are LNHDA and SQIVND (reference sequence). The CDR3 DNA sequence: TGTGCCAGTCGGACGGGAACTAACCGAGGCGAGCAGTACTTC. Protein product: CASRTGTNRGEQYF.

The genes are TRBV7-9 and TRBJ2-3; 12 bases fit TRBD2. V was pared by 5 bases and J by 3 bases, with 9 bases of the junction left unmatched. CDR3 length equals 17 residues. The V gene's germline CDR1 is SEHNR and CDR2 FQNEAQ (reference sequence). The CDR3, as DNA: TGTGCCAGCAGCCAATCTAGCGGGGGGGTTTGGACAGATACGCAGTATTTT. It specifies CASSQSSGGVWTDTQYF.

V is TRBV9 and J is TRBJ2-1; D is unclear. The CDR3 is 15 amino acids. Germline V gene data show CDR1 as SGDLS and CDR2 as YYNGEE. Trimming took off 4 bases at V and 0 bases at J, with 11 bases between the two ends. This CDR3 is CASSPSGNSYNEQFF. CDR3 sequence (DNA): TGTGCCAGCAGCCCCTCAGGAAACTCCTACAATGAGCAGTTCTTC. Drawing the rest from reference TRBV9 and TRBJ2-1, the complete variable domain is DSGVTQTPKHLITATGQRVTLRCSPRSGDLSVYWYQQSLDQGLQFLIQYYNGEERAKGNILERFSAQQFPDLHSELNLSSLELGDSALYFCASSPSGNSYNEQFFGPGTRLTVL.

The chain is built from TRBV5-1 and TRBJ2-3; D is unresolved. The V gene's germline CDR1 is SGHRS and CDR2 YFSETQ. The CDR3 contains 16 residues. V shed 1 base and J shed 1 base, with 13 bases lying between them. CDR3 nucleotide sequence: TGCGCCAGCAGCTTGAGTGAGATCGGTGGCACAGATACGCAGTATTTT. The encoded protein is CASSLSEIGGTDTQYF.

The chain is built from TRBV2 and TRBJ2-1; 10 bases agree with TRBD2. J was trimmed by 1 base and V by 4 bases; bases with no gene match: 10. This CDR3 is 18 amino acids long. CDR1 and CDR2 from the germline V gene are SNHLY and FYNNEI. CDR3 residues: CASSGGTSEGWSYNEQFF. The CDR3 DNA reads TGTGCCAGCAGTGGAGGGACTAGCGAGGGTTGGTCCTACAATGAGCAGTTCTTC.

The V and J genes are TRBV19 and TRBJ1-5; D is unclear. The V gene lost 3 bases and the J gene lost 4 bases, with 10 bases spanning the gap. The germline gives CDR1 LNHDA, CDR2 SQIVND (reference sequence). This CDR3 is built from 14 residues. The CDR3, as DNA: TGTGCCAGTAGTATTTTTTCGGGAAATCAGCCCCAGCATTTT. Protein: CASSIFSGNQPQHF.

The CDR3 DNA reads as TGTGCCAGCAGCGAGATGAGGGCCTATAATTCACCCCTCCACTTT. It encodes CASSEMRAYNSPLHF. This sequence joins TRBV6-5 and TRBJ1-6; D remains unclear. Germline V gives CDR1 MNHEY, CDR2 SVGAGI. This CDR3 is built from 15 residues. V gave up 6 bases and J gave up 2 bases, with 11 bases separating them.

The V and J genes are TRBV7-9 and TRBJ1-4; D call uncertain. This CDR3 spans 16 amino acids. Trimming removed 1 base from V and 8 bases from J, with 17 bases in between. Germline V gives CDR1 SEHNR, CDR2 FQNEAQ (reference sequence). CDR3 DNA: TGTGCCAGCAGCTTAGTTGAGGGAGGATCGTACGAAAAACTGTTTTTT. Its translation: CASSLVEGGSYEKLFF.

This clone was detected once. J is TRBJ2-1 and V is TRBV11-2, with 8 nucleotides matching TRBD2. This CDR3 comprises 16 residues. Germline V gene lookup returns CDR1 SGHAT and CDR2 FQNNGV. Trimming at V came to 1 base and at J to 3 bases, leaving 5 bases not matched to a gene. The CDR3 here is CASSLGVAGLYNEQFF. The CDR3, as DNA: TGTGCCAGCAGCTTAGGGGTAGCGGGACTCTACAATGAGCAGTTCTTC. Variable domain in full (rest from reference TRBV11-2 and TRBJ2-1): EAGVAQSPRYKIIEKRQSVAFWCNPISGHATLYWYQQILGQGPKLLIQFQNNGVVDDSQLPKDRFSAERLKGVDSTLKIQPAKLEDSAVYLCASSLGVAGLYNEQFFGPGTRLTVL.

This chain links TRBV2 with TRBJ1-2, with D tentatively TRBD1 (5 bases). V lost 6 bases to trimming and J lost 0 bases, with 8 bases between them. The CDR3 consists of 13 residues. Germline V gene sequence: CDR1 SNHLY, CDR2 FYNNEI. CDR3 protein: CASSTGPNYGYTF. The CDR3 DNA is TGTGCCAGCAGCACAGGTCCTAACTATGGCTACACCTTC.

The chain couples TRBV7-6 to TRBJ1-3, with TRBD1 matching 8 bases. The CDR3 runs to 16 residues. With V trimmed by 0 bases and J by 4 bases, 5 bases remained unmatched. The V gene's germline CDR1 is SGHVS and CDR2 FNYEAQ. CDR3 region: CASSLATGAPGNTIYF. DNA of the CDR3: TGTGCCAGCAGCTTAGCGACAGGGGCGCCCGGAAACACCATATATTTT.